What follows are 27 T cell receptor beta chains derived from one specimen sequenced in a study of cytotoxic CD8 clonotypes in ibrutinib-treated CLL. Sequencing used immunoSEQ multiplex PCR; TCRdb keeps in-frame clones, though not all of them. The sample lists about 160,000 clones; roughly 80% were seen once. This specimen was PBMCs, taken after 24 months of ibrutinib treatment. Receptors were obtained from a human donor with chronic lymphocytic leukemia.

This sequence joins TRBV19 and TRBJ1-2; 7 bases fit TRBD1. V lost 1 base, J lost 8 bases, and 7 bases stayed unmatched. Germline V gene data show CDR1 as LNHDA and CDR2 as SQIVND (reference sequence). The CDR3 is 14 residues long. CDR3 nucleotides: TGTGCCAGTAGTATAGGACAGGGTTCAAAAGGCTACACCTTC. Translation: CASSIGQGSKGYTF.

This sequence joins TRBV18 and TRBJ1-3; no clear D. Trimming took off 2 bases at V and 1 base at J, with 21 bases between the two ends. Germline V gene lookup returns CDR1 KGHSH and CDR2 LQKENI. The CDR3 is made up of 19 amino acids. CDR3 protein: CASSPDGPAIKSSGNTIYF. The CDR3 DNA is TGTGCCAGCTCACCAGATGGGCCAGCAATTAAGAGTTCTGGAAACACCATATATTTT.

The chain recombines TRBV30 with TRBJ1-2; weak D call: TRBD1 (5 bases). V was pared by 4 bases and J by 1 base, with 10 bases between. This CDR3 comprises 13 residues. Germline lookup yields CDR1 GTSNPN and CDR2 SVGIG (reference sequence). The CDR3 coding sequence is TGTGCCTGGAATCGACAGCTTAACTATGGCTACACCTTC. Translation: CAWNRQLNYGYTF.

V usage is TRBV9 and J usage is TRBJ2-3; D unclear. Trimming cost V 8 bases and J 2 bases, with 15 bases left between them. The CDR3 has 14 amino acids. Germline assignment: CDR1 SGDLS and CDR2 YYNGEE. The CDR3 DNA reads as TGTGCCAGTACCCGCGGCCTATTCACAGATACGCAGTATTTT. It translates to CASTRGLFTDTQYF.

This clone was seen only once. The rearrangement links TRBV6-5 to TRBJ1-1; no definite D call. Germline CDR1 MNHEY, CDR2 SVGAGI. The V gene lost 4 bases and the J gene lost 0 bases, with 12 bases spanning the gap. The CDR3 runs to 15 residues. The CDR3 reads CASSSAPSMNTEAFF. As DNA, the CDR3 is TGTGCCAGCAGTTCCGCCCCCTCGATGAACACTGAAGCTTTCTTT.

The chain employs TRBV6-1 and TRBJ1-5; 9 nucleotides line up with TRBD1. The CDR3 covers 13 residues. The germline gives CDR1 MNHNS, CDR2 SASEGT. V dropped 8 bases and J dropped 3; count of bases not matched to a gene: 2. Here the CDR3 reads CASGDRVNQPQHF. For the CDR3, the DNA is TGTGCCAGCGGGGACAGGGTCAATCAGCCCCAGCATTTT.

V usage is TRBV5-5 and J usage is TRBJ1-1; 10 nucleotides agree with TRBD1. The length of the CDR3 is 15 residues. CDR1 is SGHKS, CDR2 YYEKEE, per germline (reference sequence). After removal of 3 bases from V and 1 base from J, the junction contained 3 bases not matched to a gene. CDR3 nucleotide sequence: TGTGCCAGCAGCTCCCGACAGGGGGCGAACACTGAAGCTTTCTTT. The encoded protein is CASSSRQGANTEAFF.

A single count supports this clone. This chain links TRBV29-1 with TRBJ1-2; 9 bases agree with TRBD1. V shed 4 bases, J shed 4 bases, and the junction held 4 bases outside the gene matches. Germline CDR1 is SQVTM and CDR2 is ANQGSEA. This CDR3 spans 13 amino acids. The CDR3 coding sequence is TGCAGCGTTGGGACAGGGGATAGCTATGGCTACACCTTC. Translating gives CSVGTGDSYGYTF.

V is TRBV6-1 and J is TRBJ1-2, with 8 bases that match TRBD1. Germline CDR1 and CDR2: MNHNS and SASEGT. The length of the CDR3 is 15 residues. V was pared by 4 bases and J by 3 bases, with 7 bases of the junction left unmatched. The DNA of the CDR3 is TGTGCCAGCAGTGCCTGGACAGGGATTGACTATGGCTACACCTTC. Translation: CASSAWTGIDYGYTF.

The genes are TRBV19 and TRBJ1-5, with TRBD1 matching 7 bases. V trimming: 0 bases; J trimming: 7 bases; junction bases outside the gene matches: 9. The CDR3 is made up of 16 amino acids. Per the germline V gene, CDR1 is LNHDA and CDR2 is SQIVND (reference sequence). CDR3 DNA: TGTGCCAGTAGTATAGATCTACAGGGGCTCTTCCAGCCCCAGCATTTT. Translation gives CASSIDLQGLFQPQHF.

This clone was counted once. This rearrangement joins TRBV19 to TRBJ1-1; possible D gene TRBD1, 5 bases. The CDR3 sequence is 15 residues long. V dropped 1 base and J dropped 1 base, with 10 bases sitting between them. Germline V lookup: CDR1 LNHDA, CDR2 SQIVND (reference sequence). CDR3 nucleotide sequence: TGTGCCAGTAGTATAGTTCGGACAAAGAACACTGAAGCTTTCTTT. This translates into CASSIVRTKNTEAFF.

The J gene is TRBJ1-2, the V gene TRBV7-6, with D possibly TRBD1 on 6 matching bases. The CDR3 length is 15 residues. Germline V gene data show CDR1 as SGHVS and CDR2 as FNYEAQ. Trimming removed 5 bases at V and 0 bases at J, with 13 bases between. CDR3 sequence (DNA): TGTGCCAGCAGCCCTCTCGCAGGGGCTAACTATGGCTACACCTTC. This codes for CASSPLAGANYGYTF.

This clone was seen a few times. The chain is built from TRBV7-9 and TRBJ2-3; D unresolved. This CDR3 region has 15 residues. CDR1 and CDR2 (germline): SEHNR, FQNEAQ (reference sequence). Trimming removed 5 bases at V and 2 bases at J, with 14 bases between. CDR3 amino acids: CASSPRRTFTDTQYF. In nucleotides, the CDR3 is TGTGCCAGCAGCCCGCGCCGTACCTTCACAGATACGCAGTATTTT.

This chain links TRBV2 with TRBJ1-1; the D is unclear. CDR3 length: 14 amino acids. Germline loops: CDR1 SNHLY, CDR2 FYNNEI. V lost 5 bases and J 0 bases, leaving 10 bases between the germline ends. The CDR3 bases are TGTGCCAGCAGTATGACAAGCATGAACACTGAAGCTTTCTTT. Translating it yields CASSMTSMNTEAFF.

The CDR3 bases are TGTGCCAGCAGCAAAGAACGGGCGTTTGGAGAAAAACTGTTTTTT. This translates into CASSKERAFGEKLFF. This chain joins TRBV21-1 and TRBJ1-4. TRBV21-1 is listed as a pseudogene. The CDR3 is made up of 15 amino acids.

The chain has TRBV14 and TRBJ1-2, with a possible D match to TRBD1 (5 bases). This CDR3 spans 13 amino acids. V lost 6 bases, J lost 5 bases, and 13 bases lay in between. Germline V gene sequence: CDR1 SGHDN, CDR2 FVKESK. The chain's CDR3 is CASSRDSFYGYTF. The CDR3 DNA reads TGTGCCAGCAGTCGGGACTCTTTTTATGGCTACACCTTC.

The CDR3 DNA reads as TGTGCCAGCAGCCAAGGACTAGCGGGAGGCCAATCCTACGAGCAGTACTTC. Residues: CASSQGLAGGQSYEQYF. The V gene is TRBV7-9, the J gene TRBJ2-7, with 14 positions matching TRBD2. Germline CDR1 reads SEHNR; CDR2 reads FQNEAQ (reference sequence). This CDR3 region has 17 residues. Trimming cost V 5 bases and J 1 base; bases outside gene matches: 7.

This clone was seen only once. The J gene is TRBJ2-1, the V gene TRBV15; the match to TRBD2 covers 7 bases. CDR3 size: 13 residues. Germline V gives CDR1 LNHNV, CDR2 YYDKDF (reference sequence). V dropped 1 base and J dropped 7; count of bases not matched to a gene: 1. The CDR3 sequence: CATSRGGGNEQFF. CDR3 nucleotides: TGTGCCACCAGCAGAGGGGGAGGGAATGAGCAGTTCTTC.

The chain joins TRBV29-1 to TRBJ1-5, with D possibly TRBD1 on 6 matching bases. This CDR3 contains 14 residues. V shed 6 bases and J shed 3 bases, with 15 bases lying between them. Germline V lookup: CDR1 SQVTM, CDR2 ANQGSEA. The CDR3 nucleotides read TGCAGCGTCGCCGAAGGGGGTTCCAATCAGCCCCAGCATTTT. This translates into CSVAEGGSNQPQHF.

This clone showed up just a few times. V gene TRBV4-1 combines with J gene TRBJ1-4; D gene uncertain. The CDR3 is 15 residues long. Germline values: CDR1 MGHRA, CDR2 YSYEKL. Trimming pared 1 base from V and 7 bases from J, leaving 13 bases between. This CDR3 reads CASSQVGPWGEKLFF. CDR3 DNA: TGCGCCAGCAGCCAAGTAGGGCCTTGGGGTGAAAAACTGTTTTTT.

V gene TRBV5-1 combines with J gene TRBJ1-3; D is possibly TRBD1 (6 bases). V gave up 0 bases and J gave up 0 bases, with 10 bases separating them. The CDR3 covers 16 residues. In germline, CDR1 is SGHRS, CDR2 YFSETQ. This chain's CDR3 is CASSLGQAISGNTIYF. Written as DNA, the CDR3 is TGCGCCAGCAGCTTGGGACAGGCGATCTCTGGAAACACCATATATTTT.

The chain recombines TRBV18 with TRBJ2-7; a possible D gene is TRBD1 (5 bases). The V gene's germline CDR1 is KGHSH and CDR2 LQKENI. The CDR3 is 13 residues long. The V end was cut by 3 bases, the J end by 7 bases, with 13 bases between. The CDR3 coding sequence is TGTGCCAGCTCACCGAGTCTGGGGCAAGAGCAGTACTTC. Its protein is CASSPSLGQEQYF.

This chain links TRBV6-1 with TRBJ1-5; a weak D match, TRBD1 (6 bases). The length of the CDR3 is 19 residues. Trimming stripped 3 bases from V and 0 bases from J, with 21 bases between. In germline, CDR1 is MNHNS, CDR2 SASEGT. The CDR3 DNA is TGTGCCAGCAGTGATTACGGGGCTCGACAGGACATTAGCAATCAGCCCCAGCATTTT. Protein sequence: CASSDYGARQDISNQPQHF.

The chain carries TRBV29-1 and TRBJ2-7; D gene uncertain. Trimming pared 6 bases from V and 4 bases from J, leaving 13 bases between. Germline V gene sequence: CDR1 SQVTM, CDR2 ANQGSEA. CDR3 length: 12 amino acids. The CDR3 loop is CSVEHGPYEQYF. CDR3 DNA: TGCAGCGTGGAACACGGACCTTACGAGCAGTACTTC.

The chain uses TRBV28 and TRBJ1-4, with unresolved D. CDR1 is MDHEN and CDR2 is SYDVKM in the germline V gene. The V gene lost 3 bases and the J gene lost 0 bases, with 11 bases spanning the gap. The CDR3 sequence is 16 residues long. CDR3 loop: CASSFYSYATNEKLFF. The CDR3, as DNA: TGTGCCAGCAGTTTCTACAGTTATGCAACTAATGAAAAACTGTTTTTT.

V is TRBV5-1 and J is TRBJ1-1, with D uncertain. The germline V gene encodes CDR1 SGHRS and CDR2 YFSETQ. Trimming removed 3 bases from V and 0 bases from J, with 9 bases in between. The CDR3 spans 14 residues. This chain's CDR3 is CASSSETVNTEAFF. The CDR3 DNA reads as TGCGCCAGCAGCTCAGAAACAGTGAACACTGAAGCTTTCTTT.

V usage is TRBV4-1 and J usage is TRBJ1-5; 7 positions match TRBD1. Germline assignment: CDR1 MGHRA and CDR2 YSYEKL. J was trimmed by 3 bases and V by 0 bases; bases with no gene match: 14. The CDR3 is 19 amino acids. CDR3 in amino acids: CASSQDHLVAGGINQPQHF. The CDR3 nucleotides read TGCGCCAGCAGCCAAGATCATTTAGTGGCAGGGGGGATCAATCAGCCCCAGCATTTT.